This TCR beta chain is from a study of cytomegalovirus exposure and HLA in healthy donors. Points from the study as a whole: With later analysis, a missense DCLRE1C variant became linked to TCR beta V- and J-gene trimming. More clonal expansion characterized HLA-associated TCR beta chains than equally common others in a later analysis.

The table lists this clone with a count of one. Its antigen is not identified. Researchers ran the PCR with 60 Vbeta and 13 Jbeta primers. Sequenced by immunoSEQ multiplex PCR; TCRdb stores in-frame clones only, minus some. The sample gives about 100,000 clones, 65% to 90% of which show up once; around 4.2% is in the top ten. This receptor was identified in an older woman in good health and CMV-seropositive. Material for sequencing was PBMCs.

The CDR3 loop is CASSLRLAGTGELFF. CDR3 bases: TGTGCCAGCAGCTTAAGACTAGCGGGCACCGGGGAGCTGTTTTTT. This rearrangement joins TRBV7-3 to TRBJ2-2, with 10 bases lining up with TRBD2. CDR3 length equals 15 residues. Trimming at V came to 1 base and at J to 4 bases, leaving 0 bases not matched to a gene. Germline CDR1 SGHTA, CDR2 FQGTGA.